This is a list of T cell receptor beta chains from one sample in a study of blood T cell repertoires in COVID-19. Sequencing was performed with immunoSEQ multiplex PCR; in TCRdb, only in-frame clones are kept and a portion is missing. The repertoire includes fewer than 95,000 clones, approximately 80% of them detected once, and around 13% sits in the top ten. Sequencing used peripheral blood. Receptors were obtained from a human donor in a cohort sampled during active COVID-19. CDR3s include the opening cysteine and the closing phenylalanine or tryptophan. The order of the fields is V gene, J gene, D gene, clone size, CDR3 DNA, CDR3 protein. D genes are given only for firm matches. A clone size is listed for some rows: how often the clone was seen (once, few, many), or a class if it is expanded.

>TRBV10-2|TRBJ1-1|NA|NA
TGCGCCAGCAGAAGCGGACAGACCAATGAAGCTTTCTTT
CASRSGQTNEAFF
>TRBV5-4|TRBJ1-1|NA|NA
TGTGCCAGCAGCGCGGCAGAGAACACTGAAGCTTTCTTT
CASSAAENTEAFF
>TRBV3-1/TRBV3-2|TRBJ1-6|NA|NA
TGTGCCAGCAGCCAAGATTTAGTACTCACGCACTCCTATAATTCACCCCTCCACTTT
CASSQDLVLTHSYNSPLHF
>TRBV10-3|TRBJ1-4|TRBD1|NA
TGTGCCATCAGAGCCGGGACAGGGGATGAAAAACTGTTTTTT
CAIRAGTGDEKLFF
>TRBV29-1|TRBJ2-7|TRBD1|NA
TGCAGCGTTGAAGATGGTCAATGGACAGGGCGAATCGGCGAGCAGTACTTC
CSVEDGQWTGRIGEQYF
>TRBV19|TRBJ1-1|TRBD1|NA
TGTGCCAGCGGGGACAGGTCGGTAACGACTGAAGCTTTCTTT
CASGDRSVTTEAFF
>TRBV2|TRBJ1-6|NA|NA
TGTGCCAGCAGGCCGGGTGGGAATTCACCCCTCCACTTT
CASRPGGNSPLHF
>TRBV4-1|TRBJ1-5|NA|NA
TGCGCCAGCAGCCAACAATCACAGGATCAGCCCCAGCATTTT
CASSQQSQDQPQHF
>TRBV30|TRBJ1-5|NA|NA
TGTGCCTGGAGTAAGGGACACCTGAACTTGGATCAGCCCCAGCATTTT
CAWSKGHLNLDQPQHF
>TRBV6-1|TRBJ2-7|NA|many
TGTGCCAGCAGTGAAGCGCTTCACCTGAGGGTTGTTCCCTACGAGCAGTACTTC
CASSEALHLRVVPYEQYF
>TRBV7-9|TRBJ2-2|TRBD2|NA
TGTGCCAGCAGCGTGGGGCGGGGGATCTCCGGGGAGCTGTTTTTT
CASSVGRGISGELFF
>TRBV6-5|TRBJ2-1|TRBD1|NA
TGTGCCAGCAGCGAGAACCGGGACAGGGGAAATGAGCAGTTCTTC
CASSENRDRGNEQFF
>TRBV5-6|TRBJ2-7|NA|NA
TGTGCCAGCAGCTTGGTATTGGCGGACTACGAGCAGTACTTC
CASSLVLADYEQYF
>TRBV28|TRBJ1-6|NA|NA
TGTGCCAGCAGTTTAAGCGACAGCTCCTATAATTCACCCCTCCACTTT
CASSLSDSSYNSPLHF
>TRBV11-2|TRBJ2-5|NA|few
TGTGCCAGCAGCACCCCCCGGGGGGCCCCAGAGACCCAGTACTTC
CASSTPRGAPETQYF
>TRBV29-1|TRBJ1-3|NA|NA
TGCAGCGTCCACACCCTTGGGGGGGGGCCCTCTGGAAACACCATATATTTT
CSVHTLGGGPSGNTIYF
>TRBV7-3|TRBJ2-3|NA|NA
TGTGCCAGCAGCTTAGCGGGCCGCACAGATACGCAGTATTTT
CASSLAGRTDTQYF